Following are 27 T cell receptor beta chains from one sample sequenced in a study of T cells after posttransplantation cyclophosphamide. Assay used: immunoSEQ multiplex PCR; TCRdb lists only in-frame clones, some missing. The sample holds under 50,000 clones, and no clone turns up only once. The sequencing input was PBMCs. Receptor source: a man in his forties in good health, CMV-negative, and a related stem cell transplant donor.

The gene calls are TRBV28 and TRBJ1-6; D not resolved. Trimming left V 3 bases short and J 6 bases short, with 6 bases between. CDR1 is MDHEN and CDR2 is SYDVKM in the germline V gene. CDR3 length: 13 amino acids. CDR3: CASSLVSNSPLHF. DNA for the CDR3: TGTGCCAGCAGTTTGGTCAGTAATTCACCCCTCCACTTT.

This clone has a count of ten or more. This CDR3 is CASSPFFVSSYNEQFF. As DNA, the CDR3 is TGTGCCAGCAGCCCTTTTTTCGTGAGCTCCTACAATGAGCAGTTCTTC. The gene calls are TRBV11-2 and TRBJ2-1; D gene unclear. Trimming took 5 bases from V and 0 from J, leaving 14 bases between them. This CDR3 region has 16 residues. Germline-derived CDR1 and CDR2 are SGHAT and FQNNGV. Full variable domain (remainder filled in from reference TRBV11-2 and TRBJ2-1): EAGVAQSPRYKIIEKRQSVAFWCNPISGHATLYWYQQILGQGPKLLIQFQNNGVVDDSQLPKDRFSAERLKGVDSTLKIQPAKLEDSAVYLCASSPFFVSSYNEQFFGPGTRLTVL.

This clone was seen repeatedly, ten times or more. The V call is TRBV30, the J call TRBJ1-5, with D hard to call. From germline, CDR1 is GTSNPN and CDR2 SVGIG (reference sequence). CDR3 size: 15 residues. V was pared by 0 bases and J by 2 bases, with 11 bases between. CDR3 loop: CAWSVPGSGNQPQHF. CDR3 in DNA: TGTGCCTGGAGTGTACCGGGGAGCGGCAATCAGCCCCAGCATTTT.

This clone was counted many times. This sequence joins TRBV28 and TRBJ2-3; 11 bases line up with TRBD2. The CDR3 is 14 residues long. Germline V lookup: CDR1 MDHEN, CDR2 SYDVKM. The ends lost 4 bases at V and 6 bases at J; junction bases unmatched: 3. The CDR3 nucleotides read TGTGCCAGCAGTTGGACTAGCGGGTTGGATACGCAGTATTTT. Amino acid sequence: CASSWTSGLDTQYF.

This clone was observed many times. V and J are TRBV13 and TRBJ2-7; 9 positions agree with TRBD2. In germline, CDR1 is PRHDT, CDR2 FYEKMQ (reference sequence). The CDR3 has 15 residues. V lost 8 bases and J lost 4; bases outside the gene matches: 12. CDR3 region: CASAKAGGPRYEQYF. CDR3 sequence (DNA): TGTGCCAGCGCGAAGGCGGGAGGGCCGAGGTACGAGCAGTACTTC.

In this sample, this clone turned up many times. V gene TRBV29-1 combines with J gene TRBJ2-7; D perhaps matches TRBD1 (6 bases). Trimming shortened V by 1 base and J by 6 bases, and 16 bases separated the two germline ends. Germline V gene data show CDR1 as SQVTM and CDR2 as ANQGSEA. The CDR3 contains 14 residues. The CDR3 region is CSVEGRGTGLEQYF. CDR3 nucleotide sequence: TGCAGCGTTGAAGGCAGGGGTACAGGGCTCGAGCAGTACTTC.

This chain connects TRBV10-3 to TRBJ2-3; the D is unclear. The V end was cut by 6 bases, the J end by 4 bases, with 14 bases between. There are 14 residues in the CDR3. CDR1 and CDR2 (germline): ENHRY, SYGVKD. CDR3 in DNA: TGTGCCATCAGCCCCAGCCGGGTGCCAGATACGCAGTATTTT. It is translated as CAISPSRVPDTQYF.

This clone was seen ten or more times. The chain couples TRBV6-5 to TRBJ1-2; D not certain. The CDR3 is 15 amino acids. Trimming took 0 bases from V and 7 from J, leaving 15 bases between them. Germline lookup yields CDR1 MNHEY and CDR2 SVGAGI. CDR3 in DNA: TGTGCCAGCAGTTACTCGCAGGAGGTTCTGCGTGGCTACACCTTC. This gives the protein CASSYSQEVLRGYTF.

This clone was recorded at least ten times. J is TRBJ1-2 and V is TRBV29-1; TRBD1 matches 10 bases. Unmatched junction bases numbered 11, after V lost 7 bases and J lost 6 bases. The germline V gene encodes CDR1 SQVTM and CDR2 ANQGSEA. The CDR3 is made up of 14 amino acids. CDR3 sequence (DNA): TGCAGCGCTGGGACAGGGGCGTTGACGAATGGCTACACCTTC. It specifies CSAGTGALTNGYTF. Using reference TRBV29-1 and TRBJ1-2 for the parts outside the CDR3, the full variable domain is SAVISQKPSRDICQRGTSLTIQCQVDSQVTMMFWYRQQPGQSLTLIATANQGSEATYESGFVIDKFPISRPNLTFSTLTVSNMSPEDSSIYLCSAGTGALTNGYTFGSGTRLTVV.

The table lists this clone with many counts. Compared with germline, one end of the junction differs, possibly owing to a read error. V and J are TRBV9 and TRBJ2-2; D is possibly TRBD1 (5 bases). Germline values: CDR1 SGDLS, CDR2 YYNGEE. This CDR3 has 14 amino acids. CDR3 loop: CASGVVGDTGELFF. CDR3 in DNA: TGTGCCAGCGGCGTAGTAGGGGATACCGGGGAGCTGTTTTTT. The variable domain in full, with the rest retrieved from reference TRBV9 and TRBJ2-2, is DSGVTQTPKHLITATGQRVTLRCSPRSGDLSVYWYQQSLDQGLQFLIQYYNGEERAKGNILERFSAQQFPDLHSELNLSSLELGDSALYFCASGVVGDTGELFFGEGSRLTVL.

This clone was recorded many times. This chain links TRBV14 with TRBJ2-7, with D possibly being TRBD1 (5 bases). V was shortened by 4 bases and J by 3 bases, with 7 bases between the two germline ends. The CDR3 runs 12 residues. From germline, CDR1 is SGHDN and CDR2 FVKESK. CDR3 coding DNA: TGTGCCAGCAGCCTTCAGGGCTACGAGCAGTACTTC. Protein product: CASSLQGYEQYF.

This clone was seen at least ten times. The chain combines TRBV11-2 with TRBJ1-5, with 8 bases that match TRBD1. The CDR3 spans 14 residues. V was pared by 5 bases and J by 7 bases, with 7 bases of the junction left unmatched. Germline CDR1 reads SGHAT; CDR2 reads FQNNGV. CDR3 region: CASSLGQGFQPQHF. The CDR3 DNA follows: TGTGCCAGCAGCCTAGGACAGGGTTTCCAGCCCCAGCATTTT.

Ten or more counts support this clone. The CDR3 sequence is CASSAQTGSSGANVLTF. The CDR3 coding sequence is TGTGCCAGTAGTGCCCAGACAGGCAGCTCTGGGGCCAACGTCCTGACTTTC. The V gene is TRBV19, the J gene TRBJ2-6, with D possibly TRBD1 on 6 matching bases. The CDR3 runs 17 residues. Trimming took 5 bases from V and 0 from J, leaving 14 bases between them. The germline V gene encodes CDR1 LNHDA and CDR2 SQIVND (reference sequence).

This clone occurred many times. The rearrangement uses TRBV9 and TRBJ2-1, with 12 bases aligning to TRBD2. The CDR3 loop spans 16 amino acids. The V gene's germline CDR1 is SGDLS and CDR2 YYNGEE. J lost 8 bases, V lost 0 bases, and 6 bases had no gene match. CDR3 residues: CASSVGLAGGEDEQFF. DNA for the CDR3: TGTGCCAGCAGCGTAGGGCTAGCGGGAGGGGAGGATGAGCAGTTCTTC.

In its sample, this clone was seen many times. The chain uses TRBV5-4 and TRBJ1-5; D not certain. V was trimmed by 0 bases and J by 3 bases, leaving 7 bases between them. The CDR3 runs 14 residues. Germline V CDR1 and CDR2: SGHNT, YYREEE (reference sequence). CDR3 in amino acids: CASSLAGINQPQHF. Written as DNA, the CDR3 is TGTGCCAGCAGCTTGGCAGGAATCAATCAGCCCCAGCATTTT.

There are many counts of this clone. The chain recombines TRBV5-1 with TRBJ2-3, with TRBD2 identical over 9 bases. CDR1 SGHRS and CDR2 YFSETQ come from the germline V gene. V gave up 0 bases and J gave up 6 bases; unmatched junction bases: 5. The CDR3 sequence is 15 residues long. The CDR3 spells CASSLVLSGSDTQYF. In DNA, the CDR3 is TGCGCCAGCAGCTTGGTCCTTAGCGGGAGTGATACGCAGTATTTT. Full variable domain (rest looked up from reference TRBV5-1 and TRBJ2-3): KAGVTQTPRYLIKTRGQQVTLSCSPISGHRSVSWYQQTPGQGLQFLFEYFSETQRNKGNFPGRFSGRQFSNSRSEMNVSTLELGDSALYLCASSLVLSGSDTQYFGPGTRLTVL.

This clone has a count of ten or more. V and J are TRBV5-6 and TRBJ2-7, with 10 bases aligning to TRBD2. Germline loops: CDR1 SGHDT, CDR2 YYEEEE. V gave up 4 bases and J gave up 7 bases; unmatched junction bases: 14. The CDR3 consists of 16 residues. The CDR3 region is CASSPLPSGRAGEQYF. For the CDR3, the DNA is TGTGCCAGCAGCCCCCTTCCAAGCGGGAGGGCCGGGGAGCAGTACTTC.

This clone was counted at least ten times. J is TRBJ2-7 and V is TRBV27, with 7 bases lining up with TRBD1. Trimming cost V 0 bases and J 6 bases; bases outside gene matches: 11. The germline CDR1 and CDR2 sequences are MNHEY and SMNVEV (reference sequence). There are 16 residues in the CDR3. The CDR3: CASSLSRRTGAGEQYF. Written as DNA, the CDR3 is TGTGCCAGCAGTTTATCACGTCGAACAGGGGCGGGCGAGCAGTACTTC.

This clone was counted ten times or more. The chain carries TRBV5-5 and TRBJ1-3, with D possibly TRBD1 on 5 matching bases. CDR1 is SGHKS and CDR2 is YYEKEE in the germline V gene (reference sequence). V was pared by 2 bases and J by 0 bases, with 6 bases between. The CDR3 sequence is 14 residues long. The DNA for the CDR3 is TGTGCCAGCAGCTTAGACAGCTCTGGAAACACCATATATTTT. Translating it yields CASSLDSSGNTIYF.

Many counts were recorded for this clone. This chain uses TRBV4-3 with TRBJ2-5, with a possible D match to TRBD2 (6 bases). Germline V gene data show CDR1 as LGHNA and CDR2 as YSLEER. The CDR3 runs 16 residues. The V end lost 1 base, the J end lost 3 bases, and 15 bases lay between the germline ends. CDR3 nucleotides: TGCGCCAGCAGCCAAGGGATAACTAGCATGGAAGAGACCCAGTACTTC. Translated, it gives CASSQGITSMEETQYF.

This clone was seen ten or more times. The chain carries TRBV11-2 and TRBJ2-1; D is ambiguous. The germline V gene encodes CDR1 SGHAT and CDR2 FQNNGV. V gave up 7 bases and J gave up 6 bases, with 7 bases separating them. The CDR3 length is 11 residues. CDR3: CASTRSNEQFF. DNA of the CDR3: TGTGCCAGCACCCGTTCCAATGAGCAGTTCTTC.

This clone was observed many times. The V and J genes are TRBV6-5 and TRBJ2-1, with 10 bases fitting TRBD2. Germline V CDR1 and CDR2: MNHEY, SVGAGI. V lost 0 bases and J lost 14; bases outside the gene matches: 10. This CDR3 region has 15 residues. The CDR3 reads CASSYSGTSAKRKFF. In DNA form, the CDR3 reads TGTGCCAGCAGTTACTCGGGGACTAGCGCCAAGCGGAAGTTCTTC.

The chain employs TRBV5-1 and TRBJ1-6, with a possible D match to TRBD1 (5 bases). The germline gives CDR1 SGHRS, CDR2 YFSETQ. The CDR3 contains 15 residues. The V and J ends lost 2 bases and 6 bases respectively, with 12 bases between them. The CDR3 is CASSFGGSGNSPLHF. In DNA, the CDR3 is TGCGCCAGCAGCTTTGGGGGGTCGGGTAATTCACCCCTCCACTTT.

This clone has ten or more counts. This chain joins TRBV14 and TRBJ1-2; 9 bases line up with TRBD1. The CDR3 length is 17 residues. V gave up 1 base and J gave up 4 bases; unmatched junction bases: 10. CDR1 is SGHDN, CDR2 FVKESK, per germline. The CDR3 DNA reads TGTGCCAGCAGCCAAGTTCCCTGGACAGGGGCGCGCTATGGCTACACCTTC. This translates into CASSQVPWTGARYGYTF. The entire variable domain, with the rest obtained from reference TRBV14 and TRBJ1-2, is as follows: EAGVTQFPSHSVIEKGQTVTLRCDPISGHDNLYWYRRVMGKEIKFLLHFVKESKQDESGMPNNRFLAERTGGTYSTLKVQPAELEDSGVYFCASSQVPWTGARYGYTFGSGTRLTVV.

This clone was counted ten times or more. V gene TRBV7-2 combines with J gene TRBJ1-4; 7 bases are a match to TRBD1. J gave up 6 bases and V 4 bases, and 5 bases lay outside the gene matches. Germline CDR1 and CDR2: SGHTA and FQGNSA. The CDR3 covers 14 residues. The CDR3 region has the DNA TGTGCCAGCAGCTGGAGGGGGCGGGATGAAAAACTGTTTTTT. It yields the protein CASSWRGRDEKLFF.

There are many counts of this clone. J is TRBJ2-1 and V is TRBV6-6; weak D call: TRBD2 (5 bases). CDR1 MNHNY and CDR2 SVGAGI come from the germline V gene (reference sequence). The CDR3 extends over 11 amino acids. V shed 5 bases and J shed 7 bases, with 6 bases lying between them. CDR3 coding DNA: TGTGCCAGCAGTAGGGAGAATGAGCAGTTCTTC. Residues: CASSRENEQFF.

This clone was counted ten times or more. This chain joins TRBV7-9 and TRBJ2-2; tentatively, D is TRBD2 (6 bases). Germline CDR1 and CDR2: SEHNR and FQNEAQ (reference sequence). The V end lost 5 bases, the J end lost 11 bases, and 15 bases lay between the germline ends. CDR3 length: 13 amino acids. CDR3 DNA: TGTGCCAGCAGCGATAGCGGCGGCGTCGAGCTGTTTTTT. It yields the protein CASSDSGGVELFF.